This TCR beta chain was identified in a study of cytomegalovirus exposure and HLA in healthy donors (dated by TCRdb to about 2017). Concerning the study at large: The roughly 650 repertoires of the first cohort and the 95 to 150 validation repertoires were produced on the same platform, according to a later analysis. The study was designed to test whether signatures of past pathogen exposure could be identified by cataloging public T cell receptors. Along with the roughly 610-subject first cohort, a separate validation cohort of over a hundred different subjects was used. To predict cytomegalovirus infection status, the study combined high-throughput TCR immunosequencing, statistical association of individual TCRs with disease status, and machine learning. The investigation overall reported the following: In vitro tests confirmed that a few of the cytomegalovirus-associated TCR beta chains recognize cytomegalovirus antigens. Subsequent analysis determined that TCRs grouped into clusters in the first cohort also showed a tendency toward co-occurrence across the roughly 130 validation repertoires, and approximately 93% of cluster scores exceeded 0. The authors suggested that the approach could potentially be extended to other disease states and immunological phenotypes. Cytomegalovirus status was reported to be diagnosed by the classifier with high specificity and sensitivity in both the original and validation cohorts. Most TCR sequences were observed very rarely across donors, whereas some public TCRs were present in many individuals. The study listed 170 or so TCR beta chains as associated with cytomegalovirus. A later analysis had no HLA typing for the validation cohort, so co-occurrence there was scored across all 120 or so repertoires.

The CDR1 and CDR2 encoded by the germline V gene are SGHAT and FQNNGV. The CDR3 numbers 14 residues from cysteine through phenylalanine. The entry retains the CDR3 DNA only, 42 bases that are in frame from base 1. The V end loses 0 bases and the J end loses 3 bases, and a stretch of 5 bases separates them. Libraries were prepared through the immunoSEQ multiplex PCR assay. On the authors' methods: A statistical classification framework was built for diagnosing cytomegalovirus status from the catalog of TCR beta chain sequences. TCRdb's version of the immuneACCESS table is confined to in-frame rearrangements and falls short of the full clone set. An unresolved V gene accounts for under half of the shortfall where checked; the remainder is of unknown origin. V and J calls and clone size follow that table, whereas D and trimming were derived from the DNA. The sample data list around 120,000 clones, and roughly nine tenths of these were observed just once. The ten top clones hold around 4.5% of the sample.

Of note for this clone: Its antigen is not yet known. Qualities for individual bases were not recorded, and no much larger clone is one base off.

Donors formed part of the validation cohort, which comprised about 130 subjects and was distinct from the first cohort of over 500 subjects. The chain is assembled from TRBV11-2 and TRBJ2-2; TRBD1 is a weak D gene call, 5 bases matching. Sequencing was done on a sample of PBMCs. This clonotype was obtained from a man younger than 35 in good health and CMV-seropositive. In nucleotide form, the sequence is TGTGCCAGCAGCTTAGACAGGGACACCGGGGAGCTGTTTTTT. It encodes CASSLDRDTGELFF.